This TCR beta chain originates from a study of vaccination and CD4 T cells after COVID-19. Study information: Typically, post-vaccine samples were obtained a median roughly 70 days after dose two, within a range of 14 to 241.

Treatment given: approximately nine-day PBMC culture with coronavirus spike peptide pools or control peptides (ViraFEST assay). Positive SARS-CoV-2 PCR tests in convalescent patients dated from March to December 2020, pre-Alpha, Beta and Delta. IL-2 (around 9.8 IU/ml) and peptide pools (about 9.4 ug/ml) were added to cultures of two million PBMCs per well. Sequence data for DNA of cultured CD4+ T cells were generated by the Oncomine TCR Beta short-read assay. TCRdb re-called the PCR reads with MiXCR, one entry per CDR3 protein. The data contain around 20,000 distinct CDR3 sequences, about half of them singletons. This clonotype appeared a few times. The antigen is unknown. The specimen sequenced was cultured CD4+ T cells from blood. The sequence was collected from a human donor with COVID-19.

For the CDR3, the DNA is TGTGCCAGCCTACCGACAGGGTACGGGACCCAGTACTTC. Its protein is CASLPTGYGTQYF. This chain joins TRBV6-2 or TRBV6-3 and TRBJ2-5; TRBD1 agrees at 7 bases. Unmatched junction bases numbered 10, after V lost 8 bases and J lost 7 bases. The CDR3 has 13 amino acids. Germline CDR1 reads MNHEY; CDR2 reads SVGEGT.